Listed below are T cell receptor beta chains from one sample, sequenced in a study of blood T cell repertoires in COVID-19. The protocol was immunoSEQ multiplex PCR, while the TCRdb copy is restricted to in-frame clones and leaves out a portion. The sample consists of some 65,000 clones, just over 85% of them appearing once. Sequencing was done on a sample of peripheral blood. Source of these receptors: a woman aged 80 or older with active COVID-19. CDR3s include the opening cysteine and the closing phenylalanine or tryptophan. The D gene is left open where the match is weak. Clone size is not always given. Where it is, it says once, few, many or a class for expanded clones.

>TRBV13|NA|TRBJ2-1|TRBD1
CASCLGPGQGAGEQFF
TGTGCCAGCTGCTTAGGGCCGGGACAGGGGGCGGGTGAGCAGTTCTTC
>TRBV5-1|NA|TRBJ2-3|NA
CASSFRQSTDTQYF
TGCGCCAGCAGCTTCAGACAGAGCACAGATACGCAGTATTTT
>TRBV2|medium-sized|TRBJ1-6|NA
CASSEGRVDSPLHF
TGTGCCAGCAGTGAGGGCAGGGTGGATTCACCCCTCCACTTT
>TRBV7-9|NA|TRBJ2-1|NA
CASSSSGGGGEQFF
TGTGCCAGCAGCTCCTCTGGGGGGGGCGGTGAGCAGTTCTTC
>TRBV4-1|NA|TRBJ1-1|NA
CASSPRTGLGNTEAFF
TGCGCCAGCAGCCCGCGGACGGGACTGGGGAACACTGAAGCTTTCTTT
>TRBV2|once|TRBJ2-1|NA
CASQAYNEQFF
TGTGCCAGTCAGGCGTACAATGAGCAGTTCTTC
>TRBV3-1/TRBV3-2|NA|TRBJ2-6|NA
CASSQAPGTKNVSGANVLTF
TGTGCCAGCAGCCAAGCCCCCGGGACAAAAAACGTCTCTGGGGCCAACGTCCTGACTTTC
>TRBV5-4|once|TRBJ2-7|TRBD2
CASSSASGSSYEQYF
TGTGCCAGCAGCTCTGCTAGCGGAAGCTCCTACGAGCAGTACTTC
>TRBV18|NA|TRBJ2-3|NA
CASSPGDTGRASTDTQYF
TGTGCCAGCTCACCGGGGGACACTGGACGCGCTAGCACAGATACGCAGTATTTT
>TRBV5-1|once|TRBJ2-1|NA
CASSTDRGGEQFF
TGCGCCAGCAGCACAGACAGGGGAGGGGAGCAGTTCTTC
>TRBV19|NA|TRBJ1-5|NA
CASSLRGDYQPQHF
TGTGCCAGTAGTCTAAGGGGCGATTATCAGCCCCAGCATTTT
>TRBV5-4|NA|TRBJ2-5|TRBD2
CASSYSSGGAGETQYF
TGTGCCAGCAGCTACTCTAGCGGGGGGGCCGGCGAGACCCAGTACTTC
>TRBV2|NA|TRBJ2-5|TRBD1
CASSGSPGGETQYF
TGTGCCAGCAGTGGTTCACCAGGGGGAGAGACCCAGTACTTC
>TRBV18|NA|TRBJ1-5|NA
CASSPGQVNQPQHF
TGTGCCAGCTCACCAGGGCAGGTCAATCAGCCCCAGCATTTT
>TRBV5-4|NA|TRBJ2-3|NA
CASSLAKRDSTDTQYF
TGTGCCAGCAGCTTGGCCAAGAGGGATAGCACAGATACGCAGTATTTT
>TRBV27|NA|TRBJ2-1|NA
CASSLRAYNEQFF
TGTGCCAGCAGTTTGCGAGCCTACAATGAGCAGTTCTTC
>TRBV7-2|NA|TRBJ2-1|TRBD2
CASTPTSGGYNEQFF
TGTGCCAGCACCCCGACTAGCGGGGGGTACAATGAGCAGTTCTTC
>TRBV7-3|NA|TRBJ2-5|NA
CASSAGDRLGETQYF
TGTGCCAGCAGCGCGGGTGATCGATTGGGGGAGACCCAGTACTTC
>TRBV6-5|NA|TRBJ2-3|NA
CASSPGVQGTQYF
TGTGCCAGCAGTCCTGGAGTTCAGGGTACGCAGTATTTT
>TRBV28|NA|TRBJ2-5|TRBD2
CASKQAGGREETQYF
TGTGCCAGCAAACAAGCGGGGGGGAGGGAAGAGACCCAGTACTTC
>TRBV5-1|NA|TRBJ2-3|NA
CASSLGAGSPDTQYF
TGCGCCAGCAGCTTGGGGGCGGGGTCCCCAGATACGCAGTATTTT
>TRBV29-1|once|TRBJ2-3|TRBD2
CSVDRPGLAGRSTDTQYF
TGCAGCGTTGATCGACCGGGACTAGCGGGGAGAAGCACAGATACGCAGTATTTT
>TRBV10-3|NA|TRBJ2-7|TRBD2
CAISESPGDRGGLPEYEQYF
TGTGCCATCAGTGAGTCGCCGGGGGATCGGGGGGGCCTTCCAGAATACGAGCAGTACTTC
>TRBV18|NA|TRBJ2-3|NA
CASSPPQNTDTQYF
TGTGCCAGCTCACCACCGCAGAACACAGATACGCAGTATTTT
>TRBV9|once|TRBJ2-1|TRBD2
CASSVGLGTSGGRVANEQFF
TGTGCCAGCAGCGTAGGTCTGGGGACTAGCGGGGGTCGAGTGGCCAATGAGCAGTTCTTC
>TRBV9|few|TRBJ2-7|NA
CASSPGTWGEQYF
TGTGCCAGCAGCCCTGGGACTTGGGGCGAGCAGTACTTC
>TRBV9|NA|TRBJ2-3|TRBD2
CASSEYGGGADTQYF
TGTGCCAGCAGCGAGTACGGTGGGGGGGCAGATACGCAGTATTTT
>TRBV4-3|NA|TRBJ2-1|NA
CASSPRDRINEQFF
TGCGCCAGCAGCCCACGTGACAGAATCAATGAGCAGTTCTTC
>TRBV6-2/TRBV6-3|NA|TRBJ2-1|NA
CASSYPQKPRNEQFF
TGTGCCAGCAGTTACCCCCAGAAACCACGAAATGAGCAGTTCTTC
>TRBV6-2/TRBV6-3|NA|TRBJ1-2|TRBD1
CASSRDRSLYGYTF
TGTGCCAGCAGCCGGGACAGGTCACTCTATGGCTACACCTTC
>TRBV19|once|TRBJ2-7|NA
CASSSGGLPYEQYF
TGTGCCAGTAGTAGCGGGGGCCTTCCCTACGAGCAGTACTTC
>TRBV7-9|once|TRBJ1-2|NA
CASSTRIKHISGGYTF
TGTGCCAGCAGCACACGGATTAAACATATTTCGGGTGGCTACACCTTC
>TRBV10-3|NA|TRBJ2-7|NA
CAISEGTGGGGAYEQYF
TGTGCCATCAGTGAGGGGACAGGCGGCGGGGGGGCCTACGAGCAGTACTTC
>TRBV5-1|NA|TRBJ2-1|TRBD2
CASSLVPSGGYNEQFF
TGCGCCAGCAGCTTGGTGCCTAGCGGGGGTTACAATGAGCAGTTCTTC
>TRBV10-3|NA|TRBJ2-5|TRBD2
CAISEPSGAQETQYF
TGTGCCATCAGTGAACCTAGCGGGGCCCAAGAGACCCAGTACTTC
>TRBV4-1|few|TRBJ2-7|TRBD2
CASSQDSLAGRYF
TGCGCCAGCAGCCAAGATAGCCTAGCGGGGCGGTACTTC
>TRBV2|NA|TRBJ2-3|TRBD1
CASNPGQRIKQYF
TGTGCCAGCAATCCGGGACAGAGAATTAAGCAGTATTTT
>TRBV6-5|NA|TRBJ2-7|NA
CAGMGNIYEQYF
TGTGCCGGCATGGGCAATATCTACGAGCAGTACTTC
>TRBV28|NA|TRBJ1-5|NA
CASSTRRGAGSNQPQHF
TGTGCCAGCAGTACCCGTCGGGGGGCAGGGAGCAATCAGCCCCAGCATTTT
>TRBV19|NA|TRBJ1-2|TRBD1
CASRRQGANYGYTF
TGTGCCAGTAGACGACAGGGGGCTAACTATGGCTACACCTTC
>TRBV2|NA|TRBJ2-2|TRBD1
CASSRGQNTGELFF
TGTGCCAGCAGCAGGGGGCAGAACACCGGGGAGCTGTTTTTT
>TRBV4-3|NA|TRBJ2-3|TRBD2
CASSQESRGGVTDTQYF
TGCGCCAGCAGCCAAGAATCCCGGGGGGGCGTTACAGATACGCAGTATTTT
>TRBV3-1/TRBV3-2|NA|TRBJ2-5|NA
CASSPTGQETQYF
TGTGCCAGCAGCCCGACAGGCCAAGAGACCCAGTACTTC
>TRBV4-1|NA|TRBJ1-2|NA
CASSQDLTGTAGYTF
TGCGCCAGCAGCCAAGATCTTACAGGGACGGCTGGCTACACCTTC
>TRBV21-1|NA|TRBJ2-5|NA
CASSKRAGTSEPAETQYF
TGTGCCAGCAGCAAACGGGCAGGGACTAGCGAACCCGCCGAGACCCAGTACTTC
>TRBV19|NA|TRBJ2-5|NA
CASSKASTRLETQYF
TGTGCCAGTAGTAAGGCTAGCACTAGACTGGAGACCCAGTACTTC
>TRBV7-2|NA|TRBJ2-7|TRBD2
CASSQGGRVKQYF
TGTGCCAGCAGCCAGGGAGGGAGGGTCAAGCAGTACTTC
>TRBV19|NA|TRBJ2-1|TRBD1
CASTDRGRSNEQFF
TGTGCCAGTACCGACAGGGGGCGAAGCAATGAGCAGTTCTTC
>TRBV5-1|few|TRBJ2-5|TRBD1
CASSAGTGGYQETQYF
TGCGCCAGCAGCGCTGGGACAGGGGGCTACCAAGAGACCCAGTACTTC
>TRBV6-5|NA|TRBJ2-5|TRBD1
CASSHTGQLETQYF
TGTGCCAGCAGTCATACGGGACAGCTAGAGACCCAGTACTTC
>TRBV7-2|NA|TRBJ1-2|TRBD1
CASSLRDRGPVSYGYTF
TGTGCCAGCAGCCTCCGGGACAGGGGTCCCGTTAGCTATGGCTACACCTTC
>TRBV6-5|NA|TRBJ1-1|TRBD1
CASSYGQGPFEAFF
TGTGCCAGCAGTTACGGACAGGGACCGTTTGAAGCTTTCTTT
>TRBV28|NA|TRBJ1-4|NA
CASSLVGASNEKLFF
TGTGCCAGCAGTTTAGTAGGGGCGTCGAATGAAAAACTGTTTTTT
>TRBV9|NA|TRBJ1-1|NA
CASSVDTQLNTEAFF
TGTGCCAGCAGCGTAGATACACAATTGAACACTGAAGCTTTCTTT
>TRBV18|few|TRBJ1-6|NA
CASSPWDKGDSPLHF
TGTGCCAGCTCACCGTGGGACAAAGGAGATTCACCCCTCCACTTT
>TRBV4-1|NA|TRBJ2-4|TRBD2
CASSQDHRTSGKNIQYF
TGCGCCAGCAGCCAAGATCACAGGACTAGCGGAAAAAACATTCAGTACTTC
>TRBV28|NA|TRBJ1-2|NA
CASSLQDYGYTF
TGTGCCAGCAGTTTACAGGACTATGGCTACACCTTC
>TRBV28|NA|TRBJ2-7|TRBD1
CASNMGDRDSYEQYF
TGTGCCAGCAACATGGGGGACAGAGACTCCTACGAGCAGTACTTC
>TRBV4-2|NA|TRBJ2-3|TRBD2
CASSPGPSGVKADTQYF
TGTGCCAGCAGCCCTGGGCCTAGCGGGGTGAAGGCAGATACGCAGTATTTT